This entry features one T cell receptor beta chain sequence. This entry belongs to a study of T cell changes during pregnancy in multiple sclerosis. Clones were sequenced by immunoSEQ multiplex PCR, and TCRdb holds only the in-frame ones, with some missing. The sample gives approximately 35,000 clones, 91% of which show up once; 2.8% is in the top ten. Germline V lookup: CDR1 WNHNN, CDR2 SYGVQD (reference sequence). V lost 10 bases and J lost 0, with 12 bases in between. This CDR3 has 13 amino acids. Sequences were derived from CD4+ T cells from peripheral blood mononuclear cells, sampled in the third trimester of pregnancy. This receptor was identified in a female donor in good health, enrolled as a control in a pregnancy study. The J gene is TRBJ1-1, the V gene TRBV10-1; D perhaps matches TRBD1 (5 bases). The CDR3 bases are TGCGCCACCAGACAGACACTGAACACTGAAGCTTTCTTT. It is translated as CATRQTLNTEAFF.